This is a list of T cell receptor beta chains from one sample in a study of CD8+ T cells in alopecia areata. The repertoire was sequenced with immunoSEQ multiplex PCR; TCRdb's copy has only in-frame clones and lacks some. This sample has around 100,000 clones, with roughly two fifths found just once. Sequenced sample: CD4+ T cells sorted from blood. These receptors all stem from a human donor with alopecia areata. Each CDR3 is given with its conserved first and last residue. A D gene is named only where the DNA matches it firmly. Size is omitted from some rows. Given values are once, few, many or a class for expanded clones.

clone_size j_call d_call v_call cdr3_aa cdr3_nt
. TRBJ1-5 . TRBV7-9 CASSRRGTQPQHF TGTGCCAGCTCGAGGCGGGGCACTCAGCCCCAGCATTTT
. TRBJ2-7 TRBD1 TRBV16 CASSQWDRGNEQYF TGTGCCAGCAGCCAATGGGACAGGGGAAACGAGCAGTACTTC
. TRBJ1-6 TRBD1 TRBV6-1 CASSERTGDSPLHF TGTGCCAGCAGTGAGAGGACAGGGGATTCACCCCTCCACTTT
. TRBJ2-1 . TRBV7-3 CASSLAYDGYNEQFF TGTGCCAGCAGCTTAGCGTACGACGGATACAATGAGCAGTTCTTC
few TRBJ1-2 . TRBV28 CASSTTNYGYTF TGTGCCAGCAGTACCACAAACTATGGCTACACCTTC
. TRBJ1-5 . TRBV6-6 CASSYSKGGRVQPQHF TGTGCCAGCAGTTACTCGAAAGGCGGCAGGGTTCAGCCCCAGCATTTT
. TRBJ2-3 TRBD2 TRBV2 CASSDLAGGSYTQYF TGTGCCAGCAGTGACTTAGCGGGGGGCTCGTATACGCAGTATTTT
. TRBJ2-2 . TRBV7-2 CASRVTQGGELFF TGTGCCAGCAGGGTAACACAGGGAGGGGAGCTGTTTTTT
. TRBJ2-5 TRBD1 TRBV7-9 CASSLVRDRGKKETQYF TGTGCCAGCAGCTTAGTGAGGGACAGGGGTAAAAAAGAGACCCAGTACTTC
. TRBJ2-5 . TRBV4-1 CASSQEPAGWETQYF TGCGCCAGCAGCCAAGAGCCGGCGGGATGGGAGACCCAGTACTTC
. TRBJ2-7 . TRBV7-8 CASSLAWGNDEQYF TGTGCCAGCAGCTTAGCCTGGGGGAACGACGAGCAGTACTTC
few TRBJ2-5 TRBD1 TRBV29-1 CSVELTGGETQYF TGCAGCGTTGAGTTAACAGGGGGCGAGACCCAGTACTTC
few TRBJ1-4 . TRBV5-1 CASSQSGRTGLGEKLFF TGCGCCAGCAGCCAGTCAGGGAGGACCGGGCTTGGAGAAAAACTGTTTTTT
. TRBJ1-6 . TRBV5-1 CASSPPGGLINSPLHF TGCGCCAGCAGCCCTCCTGGGGGGCTTATTAATTCACCCCTCCACTTT
. TRBJ2-7 TRBD2 TRBV6-1 CASRYSGVSSYEQYF TGTGCCAGCAGATATAGCGGGGTTAGCTCCTACGAGCAGTACTTC
few TRBJ2-7 . TRBV28 CASSPANREQYF TGTGCCAGCAGTCCCGCAAACAGAGAGCAGTACTTC
few TRBJ2-3 TRBD1 TRBV4-1 CASSQDRLTDTQYF TGCGCCAGCAGCCAGGACAGGCTCACAGATACGCAGTATTTT
few TRBJ2-2 TRBD2 TRBV4-2 CASSQVAGANTGELFF TGTGCCAGCAGCCAGGTAGCGGGGGCGAACACCGGGGAGCTGTTTTTT
. TRBJ2-1 TRBD2 TRBV29-1 CSVDLLSGRAPGTQFF TGCAGCGTTGATCTCCTCAGCGGGAGGGCCCCGGGAACACAGTTCTTC
few TRBJ1-1 . TRBV5-1 CASSPITEAFF TGCGCCAGCAGTCCGATCACTGAAGCTTTCTTT
. TRBJ1-1 TRBD1 TRBV29-1 CSARTGTGNTEAFF TGCAGCGCAAGAACCGGGACAGGGAACACTGAAGCTTTCTTT
few TRBJ2-5 TRBD1 TRBV11-2 CASSSNRGWETQYF TGTGCCAGCAGCTCGAACAGGGGGTGGGAGACCCAGTACTTC
. TRBJ2-7 TRBD1 TRBV5-1 CASSRGTASYEQYF TGCGCCAGCAGCAGAGGGACAGCCTCCTACGAGCAGTACTTC
. TRBJ2-1 . TRBV5-1 CASSLGQVNEQFF TGCGCCAGCAGCTTGGGACAGGTCAATGAGCAGTTCTTC
. TRBJ2-7 TRBD2 TRBV6-6 CASSPLAQYSYEQYF TGTGCCAGCAGTCCACTAGCGCAATACTCCTACGAGCAGTACTTC
. TRBJ2-7 TRBD1 TRBV25-1 CASSEFVTGGYEQYF TGTGCCAGCAGTGAATTCGTGACAGGGGGCTACGAGCAGTACTTC
. TRBJ2-3 . TRBV29-1 CSVEPGLGVDTQYF TGCAGCGTAGAACCGGGACTGGGGGTGGATACGCAGTATTTT
. TRBJ2-1 TRBD2 TRBV27 CASRYIAGSQFF TGTGCCAGCAGATATATAGCGGGTTCGCAGTTCTTC
. TRBJ2-1 . TRBV30 CAWSVLDGYNEQFF TGTGCCTGGAGTGTACTGGACGGCTACAATGAGCAGTTCTTC
. TRBJ2-5 . TRBV6-1 CASSEIGRQETQYF TGTGCCAGCAGTGAGATTGGCAGACAAGAGACCCAGTACTTC
. TRBJ2-3 . TRBV29-1 CSVDPLTEPDTQYF TGCAGCGTTGACCCCTTGACAGAGCCAGATACGCAGTATTTT
once TRBJ1-2 . TRBV30 CAWRPKDIFGYTF TGTGCCTGGAGGCCAAAGGACATTTTTGGCTACACCTTC
few TRBJ2-7 . TRBV28 CASSFRGTYEQYF TGTGCCAGCAGTTTCCGGGGCACCTACGAGCAGTACTTC
few TRBJ2-1 . TRBV18 CASSLTNGDEQFF TGTGCCAGCTCCTTGACCAATGGGGATGAGCAGTTCTTC
. TRBJ2-6 . TRBV30 CAWRRGRRAGANVLTF TGTGCCTGGAGGAGGGGCCGGAGGGCTGGGGCCAACGTCCTGACTTTC
few TRBJ2-7 . TRBV29-1 CSASRGISYEQYF TGCAGCGCCTCGAGAGGGATCTCCTACGAGCAGTACTTC
. TRBJ1-5 . TRBV27 CATRRQGNQPQHF TGTGCCACTCGACGTCAGGGTAATCAGCCCCAGCATTTT